This passage covers 4 T cell receptor beta chains from one sample sequenced in a study of breast tumors, draining lymph nodes, adjacent tissues. Samples came from axillary lymph nodes draining the breast cancer. TCRdb analysed the multiplex PCR reads with MiXCR anew, one entry per CDR3 protein. The data hold roughly 120,000 distinct CDR3 sequences, with 15% to 20% observed a single time. Specimen: axillary lymph node tissue. These receptors were collected from a female donor with breast cancer. Some clones in this sample may be carry-over from other donors' samples.

This chain connects TRBV18 to TRBJ1-2, with 7 bases identical to TRBD1. Germline V lookup: CDR1 KGHSH, CDR2 LQKENI. The V gene end was trimmed by 5 bases and the J gene end by 3 bases; junction bases not matched to a gene: 9. The CDR3 covers 15 residues. In DNA, the CDR3 is TGTGCCAGCTCAGATTCTACAGGGGCGGACTATGGCTACACCTTC. Translation gives CASSDSTGADYGYTF.

Turning to this clonotype: A single base separates this from a much larger clone, so it may be a read error. This chain connects TRBV15 to TRBJ2-6, with D possibly TRBD1 on 7 matching bases. Germline V gene lookup returns CDR1 LNHNV and CDR2 YYDKDF (reference sequence). The CDR3 spans 16 residues. V was pared by 1 base and J by 4 bases, with 11 bases between. In DNA, the CDR3 is TGTGCCACCAGCAGAGGCGGGACAGTCGGGGCCAACGTCCTGACTTTC. Translated: CATSRGGTVGANVLTF.

This clonotype was observed at least ten times. The V call is TRBV15, the J call TRBJ2-7; TRBD2 agrees at 13 bases. The CDR3 spans 15 residues. The J segment lost 6 bases and the V segment lost 2 bases, leaving 4 bases of the junction unmatched. CDR1 and CDR2 from the germline V gene are LNHNV and YYDKDF (reference sequence). As DNA, the CDR3 is TGTGCCACCAGCAGAACGACTAGCGGGGGGCGCGAGCAGTACTTC. It encodes CATSRTTSGGREQYF.

This clonotype was seen repeatedly, ten times or more. V usage is TRBV15 and J usage is TRBJ1-3; D is ambiguous. CDR3 size: 15 residues. The germline gives CDR1 LNHNV, CDR2 YYDKDF (reference sequence). V was trimmed by 1 base and J by 0 bases, leaving 7 bases between them. CDR3 nucleotides: TGTGCCACCAGCAGAGGCCAAAACTCTGGAAACACCATATATTTT. The encoded protein is CATSRGQNSGNTIYF.